This T cell receptor beta chain appears in the sequencing data of a study of human T cells and chemical hapten exposure. Each CDR3 protein gets one entry after TCRdb re-called the RACE reads with MiXCR. The data hold over 300,000 distinct CDR3 sequences, with 4.5% to 5.5% observed a single time. Germline CDR1 is SQVTM and CDR2 is ANQGSEA. CDR3 size: 11 residues. Trimming removed 6 bases at V and 4 bases at J, with 10 bases between. Time point defined: pre-sensitization, week 0. Indicated treatment: therapeutic diphenylcyclopropenone sensitization with weekly scalp DPC. There are many counts of this clonotype.

The starting material was whole blood, obtained in connection with sensitization to the hapten diphenylcyclopropenone (DPC). J is TRBJ2-7 and V is TRBV29-1, with D possibly being TRBD2 (6 bases). This TCR was recovered from a woman aged 45-60 years with alopecia areata. Some clones in this sample may be carry-over from other donors' samples. CDR3 sequence: CSVGGVYEQYF. DNA for the CDR3: TGCAGCGTAGGAGGGGTATACGAGCAGTACTTC.